The 10 T cell receptor beta chains in this list originate from one sample, sequenced in a study of vaccination and CD4 T cells after COVID-19. The assay that was used to sequence DNA from cultured CD4+ T cells was the Oncomine TCR Beta short-read assay. MiXCR, run by TCRdb on the PCR reads, gives a single entry per CDR3 protein. The data show about 5,700 distinct CDR3 sequences, 35% to 50% seen once. The treatment is: roughly ten-day PBMC culture with coronavirus spike peptide pools or control peptides (ViraFEST assay). CD4+ T cells that came from the unexposed donor were collected before the COVID-19 pandemic (2011-2018). These receptors are not linked to any known antigen. Material for sequencing was CD4+ T cells from blood, cultured in vitro. Receptor source: a human donor in good health.

The chain has TRBV20-1 and TRBJ1-1; D may be TRBD1 (5 bases). Trimming pared 3 bases from V and 4 bases from J, leaving 9 bases between. CDR1 and CDR2 from the germline V gene are DFQATT and SNEGSKA (reference sequence). The CDR3 is 12 residues long. The CDR3 bases are TGCAGTGCTAGGGGGGGATCCACTGAAGCTTTCTTT. Amino acids: CSARGGSTEAFF.

The V call is TRBV4-1, the J call TRBJ1-4; 8 positions agree with TRBD1. This CDR3 contains 15 residues. CDR1 is MGHRA and CDR2 is YSYEKL in the germline V gene. The J segment lost 6 bases and the V segment lost 0 bases, leaving 3 bases of the junction unmatched. The CDR3 loop reads CASSQDGQGDEKLFF. For the CDR3, the DNA is TGCGCCAGCAGCCAAGACGGACAGGGCGATGAAAAACTGTTTTTT.

This sequence joins TRBV11-1 and TRBJ1-2; possibly TRBD1 for D (5 bases). CDR1 is SGHAT and CDR2 is FQDESV in the germline V gene (reference sequence). The ends were cut back, 5 bases at V and 3 bases at J, with 10 bases in the middle. The length of the CDR3 is 13 residues. DNA of the CDR3: TGTGCCAGCAGCCCCCAGACAGACTATGGCTACACCTTC. Its protein product is CASSPQTDYGYTF.

This chain links TRBV15 with TRBJ1-5; D remains unclear. Germline V lookup: CDR1 LNHNV, CDR2 YYDKDF (reference sequence). CDR3 length: 16 amino acids. V was shortened by 1 base and J by 0 bases, with 10 bases between the two germline ends. The CDR3, as DNA: TGTGCCACCAGCAGAGCCGGCGAAGTTAGCAATCAGCCCCAGCATTTT. This sequence encodes CATSRAGEVSNQPQHF.

This chain connects TRBV20-1 to TRBJ2-5; 8 bases map to TRBD2. The CDR3 is 13 amino acids. Germline lookup yields CDR1 DFQATT and CDR2 SNEGSKA (reference sequence). Unmatched junction bases numbered 5, after V lost 3 bases and J lost 5 bases. The CDR3 coding sequence is TGCAGTGCTAGCGGGGGGGCGGTGGAGACCCAGTACTTC. It yields the protein CSASGGAVETQYF.

This chain uses TRBV27 with TRBJ1-3; D gene uncertain. Trimming took 6 bases from V and 3 from J, leaving 9 bases between them. The germline V gene encodes CDR1 MNHEY and CDR2 SMNVEV (reference sequence). This CDR3 spans 13 amino acids. CDR3 protein: CASRSWGGNTIYF. CDR3 sequence (DNA): TGTGCCAGCAGGTCGTGGGGTGGAAACACCATATATTTT.

The chain recombines TRBV6-5 with TRBJ2-1; D unclear. Germline V lookup: CDR1 MNHEY, CDR2 SVGAGI. Trimming took 0 bases from V and 9 from J, leaving 9 bases between them. The CDR3 is 13 amino acids. The CDR3 bases are TGTGCCAGCAGTTACTCAAGAGTTTCTGAGCAGTTCTTC. Amino acid sequence: CASSYSRVSEQFF.

The rearrangement links TRBV20-1 to TRBJ2-3; D not certain. Germline CDR1 DFQATT, CDR2 SNEGSKA (reference sequence). The V and J ends lost 1 base and 2 bases respectively, with 10 bases between them. The CDR3 contains 14 residues. The CDR3 DNA reads TGCAGTGCTAGAGTCAACCCCTCCACAGATACGCAGTATTTT. This encodes CSARVNPSTDTQYF.

This clonotype has only a few counts. The chain uses TRBV29-1 and TRBJ2-2; D not certain. V lost 6 bases, J lost 0 bases, and 11 bases lay in between. The CDR3 is made up of 14 amino acids. Germline values: CDR1 SQVTM, CDR2 ANQGSEA. Here the CDR3 reads CSVTYRPNTGELFF. The CDR3 bases are TGCAGCGTGACCTATAGGCCGAACACCGGGGAGCTGTTTTTT.

By share, this clonotype counts as large. The chain links TRBV27 to TRBJ1-1; 8 nucleotides agree with TRBD1. The CDR3 totals 15 residues. Germline V lookup: CDR1 MNHEY, CDR2 SMNVEV (reference sequence). Germline trimming cut 1 base from V and 1 base from J; bases unmatched to any gene: 2. The chain's CDR3 is CASSLWGTGNTEAFF. CDR3 DNA: TGTGCCAGCAGTTTATGGGGGACAGGGAACACTGAAGCTTTCTTT.